The sequence of this T cell receptor (beta chain) was determined in a study of blood T cells in healthy people across ages. This CDR3 has 15 amino acids. CDR1 SEHNR and CDR2 FQNEAQ come from the germline V gene (reference sequence). The ends lost 6 bases at V and 4 bases at J; junction bases unmatched: 9. The amount of total RNA extracted per sample was at least 6 micrograms. Findings of the study overall: While age rose, TCR beta diversity per million T cells dropped in a roughly linear way. Nothing was known about donor CMV status, and this possibly confounded expanded clonotype changes.

PCR was performed a second time for roughly 6 to 12 cycles using a sample-barcoded 5' primer and a J-beta primer mix. Each cDNA molecule received a tag from a template-switch adaptor that had 12 random nucleotides. TCRdb independently ran MiXCR on the 5' RACE reads; one entry per CDR3 protein. The table records around 800,000 distinct CDR3 sequences, roughly 50% of them present only once. This clonotype was picked up a small number of times. Its antigen is unknown. The chain is built from TRBV7-9 and TRBJ1-2, with 9 bases that match TRBD1. This TCR was sampled from a man older than 75 in good health. Sequencing was done on a sample of blood. CDR3 sequence (DNA): TGTGCCAGCAGTCGGGGGACAGGGCCCCTCTATGGCTACACCTTC. It codes for CASSRGTGPLYGYTF.